This T cell receptor beta chain was observed in a study of early stage breast cancer tumors. General study points: Most shared enriched TCRB sequences were commonly generated ones.

This CDR3 contains 16 residues. Germline assignment: CDR1 SGHRS and CDR2 YFSETQ. The ends lost 5 bases at V and 0 bases at J; junction bases unmatched: 6. As to this clone: Its matching antigen is unknown.

Clones were read by immunoSEQ multiplex PCR, and TCRdb kept only the in-frame ones, dropping some. The profile covers fewer than 80,000 clones, with approximately 80% appearing a single time and over 3.5% taken by the ten largest. Input material: blood. This receptor was obtained from a person in their forties with breast cancer. This chain uses TRBV5-1 with TRBJ2-2, with TRBD2 identical over 8 bases. CDR3 region: CASSPGSGTNTGELFF. The CDR3 nucleotides are TGCGCCAGCAGTCCTGGTAGCGGGACGAACACCGGGGAGCTGTTTTTT.